The rows below give T cell receptor beta chains drawn from one sample of a study of CD8+CD57+ T cells in acquired aplastic anemia. Using its own MiXCR run on the reads, TCRdb lists one record per CDR3 protein. The table includes roughly 280,000 distinct CDR3 sequences, 56% detected once. Sequencing was done on a sample of sorted CD4+, CD8+, or CD8+CD57+ T cells (not recorded which) from PBMCs. The source of these receptors is a human donor with aplastic anemia. The CDR3 runs from the conserved cysteine through the conserved F or W. The order of the fields is CDR3 DNA, CDR3 protein, J gene, D gene, CDR3 length, V gene, clone size. The D gene is left open where the match is weak. Part of the rows lack a size; the others show once, few, many or a class for expanded clones.

cdr3_nt: TGCGCCAGCAGTGAGACAGGGAGGGGCACAGATACGCAGTATTTT
cdr3_aa: CASSETGRGTDTQYF
j_call: TRBJ2-3
d_call: -
cdr3_length: 15
v_call: TRBV5-1
clone_size: -

cdr3_nt: TGTGCCATCAGTGGCGGGACTAGCGGGGCCTACAATGAGCAGCCCCAGCATTTT
cdr3_aa: CAISGGTSGAYNEQPQHF
j_call: TRBJ1-5
d_call: -
cdr3_length: 18
v_call: TRBV10-3
clone_size: -

cdr3_nt: TGTGCCAGCAGCCCAGCCCGGTCTGTGACAGATACGCAGTATTTT
cdr3_aa: CASSPARSVTDTQYF
j_call: TRBJ2-3
d_call: -
cdr3_length: 15
v_call: TRBV11-2
clone_size: many

cdr3_nt: TGTGCCAGCAGGGAGGGGTACAATCAGCCCCAGCATTTT
cdr3_aa: CASREGYNQPQHF
j_call: TRBJ1-5
d_call: -
cdr3_length: 13
v_call: TRBV2
clone_size: many

cdr3_nt: TGTGCCAGCAGCCAAGTAGGCACCGGGACTAGGGGCAATGAGCAGTTCTTC
cdr3_aa: CASSQVGTGTRGNEQFF
j_call: TRBJ2-1
d_call: TRBD2
cdr3_length: 17
v_call: TRBV14
clone_size: -

cdr3_nt: TGTGCCAGCAGTGAGGAGAGCAAAGTCTATGGCTACACCTTC
cdr3_aa: CASSEESKVYGYTF
j_call: TRBJ1-2
d_call: -
cdr3_length: 14
v_call: TRBV2
clone_size: -

cdr3_nt: TGCAGTGCTAGAGAAGGGGCTTTGTATGGCTACACCTTC
cdr3_aa: CSAREGALYGYTF
j_call: TRBJ1-2
d_call: -
cdr3_length: 13
v_call: TRBV20-1
clone_size: once

cdr3_nt: TGTGCCAGCAGCCCCGGGACAGGGGAAGGGTTTGGAAACACCATATATTTT
cdr3_aa: CASSPGTGEGFGNTIYF
j_call: TRBJ1-3
d_call: TRBD1
cdr3_length: 17
v_call: TRBV5-8
clone_size: many

cdr3_nt: TGCGCCAGCACGGGAACGGCCAACCAAGAGACCCAGTACTTC
cdr3_aa: CASTGTANQETQYF
j_call: TRBJ2-5
d_call: -
cdr3_length: 14
v_call: TRBV5-1
clone_size: -

cdr3_nt: TGTGCCAGCAGTTTGTCGATGGGTGACAATGAGCAGTTCTTC
cdr3_aa: CASSLSMGDNEQFF
j_call: TRBJ2-1
d_call: -
cdr3_length: 14
v_call: TRBV12-5
clone_size: -

cdr3_nt: TGCGCCAGCAGCTTGGGGGGACAGAATGAAAAACTGTTTTTT
cdr3_aa: CASSLGGQNEKLFF
j_call: TRBJ1-4
d_call: TRBD1
cdr3_length: 14
v_call: TRBV5-1
clone_size: many

cdr3_nt: TGCGCCAGCAGCAGATACGGCGGGACAGGGGGCGAGCAGTACTTC
cdr3_aa: CASSRYGGTGGEQYF
j_call: TRBJ2-7
d_call: TRBD1
cdr3_length: 15
v_call: TRBV5-1
clone_size: many

cdr3_nt: TGCAGTGCTAGTCCTTCAATGGGCTACACCTTC
cdr3_aa: CSASPSMGYTF
j_call: TRBJ1-2
d_call: -
cdr3_length: 11
v_call: TRBV20-1
clone_size: -

cdr3_nt: TGTGCCAGCAGTCGGGGGCTCGCTACTATTCCTGAAGCTTTCTTT
cdr3_aa: CASSRGLATIPEAFF
j_call: TRBJ1-1
d_call: -
cdr3_length: 15
v_call: TRBV7-9
clone_size: once

cdr3_nt: TGTGCCAGCAGCCCCCAGGCCGCTAGGCTTAACTATGGCTACACCTTC
cdr3_aa: CASSPQAARLNYGYTF
j_call: TRBJ1-2
d_call: -
cdr3_length: 16
v_call: TRBV9
clone_size: once

cdr3_nt: TGTGCCATCAATACGAACACAGATACGCAGTATTTT
cdr3_aa: CAINTNTDTQYF
j_call: TRBJ2-3
d_call: -
cdr3_length: 12
v_call: TRBV10-3
clone_size: once

cdr3_nt: TGTGCCACCAGCAGAGGGGACAGCAAAACATTCTACGAGCAGTACTTC
cdr3_aa: CATSRGDSKTFYEQYF
j_call: TRBJ2-7
d_call: TRBD1
cdr3_length: 16
v_call: TRBV15
clone_size: -

cdr3_nt: TGTGCCAGCAGCGAGTTCCCCTACGAGCAGCACTTC
cdr3_aa: CASSEFPYEQHF
j_call: TRBJ2-7
d_call: -
cdr3_length: 12
v_call: TRBV2
clone_size: -

cdr3_nt: TGTGCCAGCTTGGGCAGAGACACAGATACGCAGTATTTT
cdr3_aa: CASLGRDTDTQYF
j_call: TRBJ2-3
d_call: -
cdr3_length: 13
v_call: TRBV7-6
clone_size: once

cdr3_nt: TGCAGCGTTGTTAGGGGGTACCAAGAGACCCAGTACTTC
cdr3_aa: CSVVRGYQETQYF
j_call: TRBJ2-5
d_call: -
cdr3_length: 13
v_call: TRBV29-1
clone_size: -

cdr3_nt: TGTGCTAGTGGTTTGGTACATACCGGGACCTCCGGGGAGCTGTTTTTT
cdr3_aa: CASGLVHTGTSGELFF
j_call: TRBJ2-2
d_call: -
cdr3_length: 16
v_call: TRBV12-5
clone_size: many

cdr3_nt: TGTGCCAGCAGTGATGACAGGGGGATCCACAATGAGCAGTTCTTC
cdr3_aa: CASSDDRGIHNEQFF
j_call: TRBJ2-1
d_call: TRBD1
cdr3_length: 15
v_call: TRBV25-1
clone_size: -

cdr3_nt: TGTGCCAGCAGTGCCCCCCCTGAGACCCAGTACTTC
cdr3_aa: CASSAPPETQYF
j_call: TRBJ2-5
d_call: -
cdr3_length: 12
v_call: TRBV24-1
clone_size: -

cdr3_nt: TGTGCCAGCAGCCAGACAGACTCCGGGGAGCTGTTTTTT
cdr3_aa: CASSQTDSGELFF
j_call: TRBJ2-2
d_call: -
cdr3_length: 13
v_call: TRBV14
clone_size: -

cdr3_nt: TGTGCCACCAGCACTGGACTAGCGGGGTTAGAGACCCAGTACTTC
cdr3_aa: CATSTGLAGLETQYF
j_call: TRBJ2-5
d_call: TRBD2
cdr3_length: 15
v_call: TRBV15
clone_size: -

cdr3_nt: TGTGCCAGCAGCTTAGTTCCAACCGGGGAGCTGTTTTTT
cdr3_aa: CASSLVPTGELFF
j_call: TRBJ2-2
d_call: -
cdr3_length: 13
v_call: TRBV7-9
clone_size: few

cdr3_nt: TGCGCCAGCAGCTTGGCCCGAGGGGGGGCCGCGAACACTGAAGCTTTCTTT
cdr3_aa: CASSLARGGAANTEAFF
j_call: TRBJ1-1
d_call: -
cdr3_length: 17
v_call: TRBV5-1
clone_size: once

cdr3_nt: TGCGCCAGCAGCTTGAGCCCGGGCGGGGGAAGTGAAGAGACCCAGTACTTC
cdr3_aa: CASSLSPGGGSEETQYF
j_call: TRBJ2-5
d_call: TRBD2
cdr3_length: 17
v_call: TRBV5-1
clone_size: -

cdr3_nt: TGTGCCAGCAGCAGATCCGGGACTAGAGGAAACTACGAGCAGTACTTC
cdr3_aa: CASSRSGTRGNYEQYF
j_call: TRBJ2-7
d_call: TRBD2
cdr3_length: 16
v_call: TRBV5-5
clone_size: many

cdr3_nt: TGTGCCAGCAGTGACCGTAGCGGGAGAACCTACGGGGAGCTGTTTTTT
cdr3_aa: CASSDRSGRTYGELFF
j_call: TRBJ2-2
d_call: TRBD2
cdr3_length: 16
v_call: TRBV25-1
clone_size: -

cdr3_nt: TGTGCCAGCAGCCGTCCTACGAGACAAGAGACCCAGTACTTC
cdr3_aa: CASSRPTRQETQYF
j_call: TRBJ2-5
d_call: -
cdr3_length: 14
v_call: TRBV11-2
clone_size: -

cdr3_nt: TGTGCCAGCAGAGAGGGGAGCACCGGGGAGCTGTTTTTT
cdr3_aa: CASREGSTGELFF
j_call: TRBJ2-2
d_call: -
cdr3_length: 13
v_call: TRBV9
clone_size: -

cdr3_nt: TGTGCCAGCAGCCTCCCCGACCTGACGAGAATGGGCGAGCAGTACTTC
cdr3_aa: CASSLPDLTRMGEQYF
j_call: TRBJ2-7
d_call: -
cdr3_length: 16
v_call: TRBV7-8
clone_size: many

cdr3_nt: TGTGCCAGCAGCTTAGCAGGTATAGGGACTGAAGCTTTCTTT
cdr3_aa: CASSLAGIGTEAFF
j_call: TRBJ1-1
d_call: -
cdr3_length: 14
v_call: TRBV11-2
clone_size: many

cdr3_nt: TGTGCCAGCAGTAGACGGGGGGTCTCTGGAAACACCATATATTTT
cdr3_aa: CASSRRGVSGNTIYF
j_call: TRBJ1-3
d_call: -
cdr3_length: 15
v_call: TRBV2
clone_size: -

cdr3_nt: TGTGCCAGCAGCTTATCCCAGGGATACGATCCCTACAATGAGCAGTTCTTC
cdr3_aa: CASSLSQGYDPYNEQFF
j_call: TRBJ2-1
d_call: -
cdr3_length: 17
v_call: TRBV7-8
clone_size: -

cdr3_nt: TGTGCCAGCAGCTTCGGGGACCAGAGAGAAGAGACCCAGTACTTC
cdr3_aa: CASSFGDQREETQYF
j_call: TRBJ2-5
d_call: -
cdr3_length: 15
v_call: TRBV7-9
clone_size: -

cdr3_nt: TGTGCCAGCAAGGGACTAGCGGGGGGGCCCGGTGATACGCAGTATTTT
cdr3_aa: CASKGLAGGPGDTQYF
j_call: TRBJ2-3
d_call: TRBD2
cdr3_length: 16
v_call: TRBV6-6
clone_size: many

cdr3_nt: TGTGCCAGCAGCGCGGTGGGACAGAACTATGGCTACACCTTC
cdr3_aa: CASSAVGQNYGYTF
j_call: TRBJ1-2
d_call: TRBD1
cdr3_length: 14
v_call: TRBV5-6
clone_size: many

cdr3_nt: TGTGCCAGCAGCCCTCGGACTAGCTCCGGGGAGCTGTTTTTT
cdr3_aa: CASSPRTSSGELFF
j_call: TRBJ2-2
d_call: TRBD2
cdr3_length: 14
v_call: TRBV2
clone_size: -

cdr3_nt: TGTGCCAGCAGTGCCCCGGGACAGGGGATCTACGAGCAGTACTTC
cdr3_aa: CASSAPGQGIYEQYF
j_call: TRBJ2-7
d_call: TRBD1
cdr3_length: 15
v_call: TRBV28
clone_size: many

cdr3_nt: TGTGCCAGCAGTCGGAGACGCAGGGGGCAGGCTATCAATCAGCCCCAGCATTTT
cdr3_aa: CASSRRRRGQAINQPQHF
j_call: TRBJ1-5
d_call: TRBD1
cdr3_length: 18
v_call: TRBV2
clone_size: -

cdr3_nt: TGTGCCACCAGCCCCGAGGAACAGGACCGATCACCCCTCCACTTT
cdr3_aa: CATSPEEQDRSPLHF
j_call: TRBJ1-6
d_call: -
cdr3_length: 15
v_call: TRBV15
clone_size: few

cdr3_nt: TGTGCCAGCAGCAACTCCCCCGAGACAGGGCCTGGCTACACCTTC
cdr3_aa: CASSNSPETGPGYTF
j_call: TRBJ1-2
d_call: TRBD1
cdr3_length: 15
v_call: TRBV12-3/TRBV12-4
clone_size: -

cdr3_nt: TGCAGTGCGCCCGGGGAAAGGGAGCACAATGAGCAGTTCTTC
cdr3_aa: CSAPGEREHNEQFF
j_call: TRBJ2-1
d_call: -
cdr3_length: 14
v_call: TRBV20-1
clone_size: -

cdr3_nt: TGTGCCAGCAGTTTGTCGGGACTAGCGACTCACGAGCAGTACTTC
cdr3_aa: CASSLSGLATHEQYF
j_call: TRBJ2-7
d_call: TRBD2
cdr3_length: 15
v_call: TRBV12-3/TRBV12-4
clone_size: -

cdr3_nt: TGTGCCACCAGGGACAGGGTAGATACGCAGTATTTT
cdr3_aa: CATRDRVDTQYF
j_call: TRBJ2-3
d_call: TRBD1
cdr3_length: 12
v_call: TRBV24-1
clone_size: few

cdr3_nt: TGTGCCAGCAGTTACTCGGCTAACTATGGCTACACCTTC
cdr3_aa: CASSYSANYGYTF
j_call: TRBJ1-2
d_call: -
cdr3_length: 13
v_call: TRBV6-2/TRBV6-3
clone_size: many

cdr3_nt: TGCGCCAGCAGCCCAGAACAAAGCACAGGGACAAAACTGTTTTTT
cdr3_aa: CASSPEQSTGTKLFF
j_call: TRBJ1-4
d_call: -
cdr3_length: 15
v_call: TRBV4-3
clone_size: -

cdr3_nt: TGTGCCAGCAGCCTTCCTACCGGGACAGGGGATTCACCCCTCCACTTT
cdr3_aa: CASSLPTGTGDSPLHF
j_call: TRBJ1-6
d_call: TRBD1
cdr3_length: 16
v_call: TRBV13
clone_size: many

cdr3_nt: TGTGCCAGTAGTATAGGTCCCACCCAAGAGACCCAGTACTTC
cdr3_aa: CASSIGPTQETQYF
j_call: TRBJ2-5
d_call: -
cdr3_length: 14
v_call: TRBV19
clone_size: -

cdr3_nt: TGTGCCAGCAGCCCACGACAGGGTGATGCGGCAAATGAGCAGTTCTTC
cdr3_aa: CASSPRQGDAANEQFF
j_call: TRBJ2-1
d_call: TRBD1
cdr3_length: 16
v_call: TRBV7-3
clone_size: -

cdr3_nt: TGCAGCGTTGACCAGGGGTTCGGCACAGATACGCAGTATTTT
cdr3_aa: CSVDQGFGTDTQYF
j_call: TRBJ2-3
d_call: -
cdr3_length: 14
v_call: TRBV29-1
clone_size: -

cdr3_nt: TGTGCCAGCAGCTTAGGATCCTCCACAGATACGCAGTATTTT
cdr3_aa: CASSLGSSTDTQYF
j_call: TRBJ2-3
d_call: -
cdr3_length: 14
v_call: TRBV5-1
clone_size: many

cdr3_nt: TGTGCCAGTAGTATAGGTGGACTGGTGGCCGGGGAGCAGTTTTTT
cdr3_aa: CASSIGGLVAGEQFF
j_call: TRBJ2-2
d_call: -
cdr3_length: 15
v_call: TRBV19
clone_size: -

cdr3_nt: TGTGCCAGCAGCCCCTCGCTTGGGTACCAAGAGACCCAGTACTTC
cdr3_aa: CASSPSLGYQETQYF
j_call: TRBJ2-5
d_call: -
cdr3_length: 15
v_call: TRBV7-2
clone_size: -

cdr3_nt: TGTGCCACCAGCAGAGACGACAGGGGGGCATCCCAAGAGACCCAGTACTTC
cdr3_aa: CATSRDDRGASQETQYF
j_call: TRBJ2-5
d_call: TRBD1
cdr3_length: 17
v_call: TRBV15
clone_size: -

cdr3_nt: TGTGCCATCAGTGAGTCCGGGGGACAGGGAGAAAATTCACCCCTCCACTTT
cdr3_aa: CAISESGGQGENSPLHF
j_call: TRBJ1-6
d_call: TRBD1
cdr3_length: 17
v_call: TRBV10-3
clone_size: few

cdr3_nt: TGTGCCAGCAGTGAAAACCGGGCAGGCCGGTCCGCCTACGAGCAGTACTTC
cdr3_aa: CASSENRAGRSAYEQYF
j_call: TRBJ2-7
d_call: -
cdr3_length: 17
v_call: TRBV2
clone_size: -